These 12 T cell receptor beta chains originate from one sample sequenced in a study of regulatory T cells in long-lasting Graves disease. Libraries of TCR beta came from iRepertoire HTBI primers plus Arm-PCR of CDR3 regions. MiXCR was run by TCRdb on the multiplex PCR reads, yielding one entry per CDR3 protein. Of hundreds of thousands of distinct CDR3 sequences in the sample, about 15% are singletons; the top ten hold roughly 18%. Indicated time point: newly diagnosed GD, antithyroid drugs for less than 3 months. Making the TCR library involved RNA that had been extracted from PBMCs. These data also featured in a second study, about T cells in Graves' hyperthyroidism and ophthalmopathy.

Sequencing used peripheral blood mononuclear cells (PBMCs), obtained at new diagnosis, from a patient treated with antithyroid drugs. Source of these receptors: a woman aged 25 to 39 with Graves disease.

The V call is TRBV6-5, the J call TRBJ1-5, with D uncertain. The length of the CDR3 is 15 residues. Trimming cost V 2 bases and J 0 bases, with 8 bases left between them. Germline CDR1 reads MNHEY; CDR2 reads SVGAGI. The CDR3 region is CASSYQIDSNQPQHF. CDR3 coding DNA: TGTGCCAGCAGTTACCAGATAGATAGCAATCAGCCCCAGCATTTT.

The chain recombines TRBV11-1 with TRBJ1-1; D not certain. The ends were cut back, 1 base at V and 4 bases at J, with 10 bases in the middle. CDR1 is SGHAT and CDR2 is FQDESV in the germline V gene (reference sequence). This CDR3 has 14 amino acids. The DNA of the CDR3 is TGTGCCAGCAGCTTAGGGTTCTTCGGCACTGAAGCTTTCTTT. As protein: CASSLGFFGTEAFF.

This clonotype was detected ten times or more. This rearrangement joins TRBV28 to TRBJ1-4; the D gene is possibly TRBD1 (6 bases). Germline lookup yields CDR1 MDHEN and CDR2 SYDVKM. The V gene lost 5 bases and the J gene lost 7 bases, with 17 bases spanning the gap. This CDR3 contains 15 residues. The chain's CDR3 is CASSQTGMDGEKLFF. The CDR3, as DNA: TGTGCCAGCAGTCAAACAGGGATGGATGGTGAAAAACTGTTTTTT.

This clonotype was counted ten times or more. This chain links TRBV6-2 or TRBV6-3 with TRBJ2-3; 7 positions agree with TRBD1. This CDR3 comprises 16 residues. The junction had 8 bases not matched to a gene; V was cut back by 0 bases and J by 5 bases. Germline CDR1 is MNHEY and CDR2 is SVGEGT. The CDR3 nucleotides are TGTGCCAGCAGTTACTCCACTACGACAGGGTTAGATACGCAGTATTTT. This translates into CASSYSTTTGLDTQYF.

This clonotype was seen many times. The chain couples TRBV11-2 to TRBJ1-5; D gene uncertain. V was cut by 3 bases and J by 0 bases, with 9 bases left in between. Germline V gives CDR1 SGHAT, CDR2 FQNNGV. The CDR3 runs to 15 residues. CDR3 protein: CASSFSINSNQPQHF. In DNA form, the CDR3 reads TGTGCCAGCAGCTTTTCTATAAATAGCAATCAGCCCCAGCATTTT.

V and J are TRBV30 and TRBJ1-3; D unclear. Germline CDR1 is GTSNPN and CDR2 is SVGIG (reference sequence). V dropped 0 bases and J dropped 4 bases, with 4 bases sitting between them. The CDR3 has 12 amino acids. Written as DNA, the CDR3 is TGTGCCTGGAGTGTAGAGGGAAACACCATATATTTT. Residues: CAWSVEGNTIYF.

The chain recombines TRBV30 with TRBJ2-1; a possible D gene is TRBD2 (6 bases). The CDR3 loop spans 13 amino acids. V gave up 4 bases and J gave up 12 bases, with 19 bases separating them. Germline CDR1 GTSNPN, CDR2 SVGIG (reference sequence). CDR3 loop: CAWTPSEVVAQFF. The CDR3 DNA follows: TGTGCCTGGACGCCTAGCGAGGTTGTGGCGCAGTTCTTC.

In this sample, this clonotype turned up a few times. The CDR3 DNA sequence: TGTGCCTGGGGCAGGGTAGCAGATACGCAGTATTTT. Translated: CAWGRVADTQYF. The V call is TRBV30, the J call TRBJ2-3, with TRBD1 as a possible D gene (5 bases). CDR1 is GTSNPN, CDR2 SVGIG, per germline (reference sequence). V gave up 5 bases and J gave up 4 bases, with 10 bases separating them. This CDR3 spans 12 amino acids. Full variable domain (missing parts from reference TRBV30 and TRBJ2-3): SQTIHQWPATLVQPVGSPLSLECTVEGTSNPNLYWYRQAAGRGLQLLFYSVGIGQISSEVPQNLSASRPQDRQFILSSKKLLLSDSGFYLCAWGRVADTQYFGPGTRLTVL.

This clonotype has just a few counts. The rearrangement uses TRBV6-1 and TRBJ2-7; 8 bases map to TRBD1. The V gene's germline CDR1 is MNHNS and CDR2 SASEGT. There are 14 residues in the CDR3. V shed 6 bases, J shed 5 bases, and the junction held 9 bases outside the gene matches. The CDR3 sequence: CASRGQDRLNEQYF. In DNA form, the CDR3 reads TGTGCCAGCAGGGGACAGGACCGTCTCAACGAGCAGTACTTC.

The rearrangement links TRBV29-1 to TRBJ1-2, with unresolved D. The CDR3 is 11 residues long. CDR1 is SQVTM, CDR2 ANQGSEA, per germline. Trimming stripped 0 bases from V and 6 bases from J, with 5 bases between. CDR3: CSVEDWDGYTF. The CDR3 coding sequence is TGCAGCGTTGAAGACTGGGATGGCTACACCTTC.

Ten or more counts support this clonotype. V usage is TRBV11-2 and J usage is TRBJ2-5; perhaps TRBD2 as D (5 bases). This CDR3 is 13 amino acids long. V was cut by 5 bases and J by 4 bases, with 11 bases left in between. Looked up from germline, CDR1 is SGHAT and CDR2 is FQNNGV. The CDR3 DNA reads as TGTGCCAGCAGCCGGGTTGGGAGAGAGACCCAGTACTTC. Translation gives CASSRVGRETQYF. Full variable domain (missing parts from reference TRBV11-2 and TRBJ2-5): EAGVAQSPRYKIIEKRQSVAFWCNPISGHATLYWYQQILGQGPKLLIQFQNNGVVDDSQLPKDRFSAERLKGVDSTLKIQPAKLEDSAVYLCASSRVGRETQYFGPGTRLLVL.

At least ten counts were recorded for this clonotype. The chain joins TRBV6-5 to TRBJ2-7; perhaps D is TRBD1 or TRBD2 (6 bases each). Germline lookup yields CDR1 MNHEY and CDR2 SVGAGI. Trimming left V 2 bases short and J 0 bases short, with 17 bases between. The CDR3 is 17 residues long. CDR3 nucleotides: TGTGCCAGCAGTTACCGGGGGCTCACTGGTCCCTCCTACGAGCAGTACTTC. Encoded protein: CASSYRGLTGPSYEQYF.